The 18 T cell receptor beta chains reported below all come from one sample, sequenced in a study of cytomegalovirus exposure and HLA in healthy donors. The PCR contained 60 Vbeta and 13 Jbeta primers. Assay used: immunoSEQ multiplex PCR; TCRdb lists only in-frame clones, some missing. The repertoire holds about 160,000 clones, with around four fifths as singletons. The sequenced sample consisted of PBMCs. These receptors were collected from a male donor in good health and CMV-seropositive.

The CDR3 region is CASSEGIARSGNTIYF. The CDR3 region has the DNA TGTGCCAGCAGTGAAGGTATAGCCCGCTCTGGAAACACCATATATTTT. The genes are TRBV2 and TRBJ1-3; no definite D call. V lost 1 base to trimming and J lost 0 bases, with 10 bases between them. This CDR3 is built from 16 residues. Germline V gives CDR1 SNHLY, CDR2 FYNNEI.

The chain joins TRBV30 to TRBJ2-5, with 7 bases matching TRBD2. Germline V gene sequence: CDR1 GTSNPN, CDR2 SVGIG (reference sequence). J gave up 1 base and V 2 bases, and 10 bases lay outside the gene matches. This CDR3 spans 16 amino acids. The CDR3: CAWSRGASGAQETQYF. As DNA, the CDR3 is TGTGCCTGGAGTCGTGGAGCCAGCGGGGCCCAAGAGACCCAGTACTTC.

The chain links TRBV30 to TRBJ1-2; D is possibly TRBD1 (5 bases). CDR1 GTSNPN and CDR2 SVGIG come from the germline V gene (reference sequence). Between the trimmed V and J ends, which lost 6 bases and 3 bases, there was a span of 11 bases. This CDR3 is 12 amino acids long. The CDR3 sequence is CACRVSDYGYTF. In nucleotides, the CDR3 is TGTGCCTGCAGGGTTTCGGACTATGGCTACACCTTC.

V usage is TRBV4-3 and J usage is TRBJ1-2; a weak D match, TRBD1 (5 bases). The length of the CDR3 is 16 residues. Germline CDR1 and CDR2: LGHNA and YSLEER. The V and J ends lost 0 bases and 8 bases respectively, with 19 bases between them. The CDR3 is CASSQDRGGQGLGYTF. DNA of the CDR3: TGCGCCAGCAGCCAAGATAGGGGCGGTCAAGGGTTGGGCTACACCTTC.

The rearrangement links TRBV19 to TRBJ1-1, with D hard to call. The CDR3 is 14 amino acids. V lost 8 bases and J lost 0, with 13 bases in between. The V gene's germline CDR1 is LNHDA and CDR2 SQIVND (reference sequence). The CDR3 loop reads CASSRGGVNTEAFF. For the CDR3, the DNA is TGTGCCAGTTCCCGGGGTGGGGTGAACACTGAAGCTTTCTTT.

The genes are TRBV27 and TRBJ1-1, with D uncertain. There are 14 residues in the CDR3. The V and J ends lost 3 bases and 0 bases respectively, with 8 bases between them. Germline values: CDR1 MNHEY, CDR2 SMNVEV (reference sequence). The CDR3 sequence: CASSLTPMNTEAFF. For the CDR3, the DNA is TGTGCCAGCAGTTTGACTCCGATGAACACTGAAGCTTTCTTT.

As DNA, the CDR3 is TGCGCCAGCAGCCAAGAGTGGGGACAGGGCGGCCAGCCCCAGCATTTT. It yields the protein CASSQEWGQGGQPQHF. The chain uses TRBV4-1 and TRBJ1-5, with TRBD1 identical over 9 bases. Trimming cost V 0 bases and J 7 bases; bases outside gene matches: 7. Germline values: CDR1 MGHRA, CDR2 YSYEKL. The length of the CDR3 is 16 residues.

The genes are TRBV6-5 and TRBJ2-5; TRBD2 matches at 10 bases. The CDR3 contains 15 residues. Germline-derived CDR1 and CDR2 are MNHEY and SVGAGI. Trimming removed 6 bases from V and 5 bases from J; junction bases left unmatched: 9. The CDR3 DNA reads TGTGCCAGCAGCGTAGATCTAGCGGGGGATGAGACCCAGTACTTC. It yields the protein CASSVDLAGDETQYF.

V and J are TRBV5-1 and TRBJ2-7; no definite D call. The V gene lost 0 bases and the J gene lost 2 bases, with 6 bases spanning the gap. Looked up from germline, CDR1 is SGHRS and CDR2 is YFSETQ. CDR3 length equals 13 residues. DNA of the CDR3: TGCGCCAGCAGCTTGGATACTACCTACGAGCAGTACTTC. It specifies CASSLDTTYEQYF.

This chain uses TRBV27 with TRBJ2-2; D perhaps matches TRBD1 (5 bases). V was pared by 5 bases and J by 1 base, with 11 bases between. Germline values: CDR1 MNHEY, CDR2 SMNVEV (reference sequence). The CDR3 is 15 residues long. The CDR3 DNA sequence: TGTGCCAGCAGTCCAGGGTTGGTGAACACCGGGGAGCTGTTTTTT. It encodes CASSPGLVNTGELFF.

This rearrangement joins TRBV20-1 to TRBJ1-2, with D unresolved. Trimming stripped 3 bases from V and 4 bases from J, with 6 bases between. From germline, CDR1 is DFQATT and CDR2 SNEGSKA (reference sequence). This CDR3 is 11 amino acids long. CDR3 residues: CSASTRYGYTF. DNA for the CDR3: TGCAGTGCTAGTACGCGCTATGGCTACACCTTC.

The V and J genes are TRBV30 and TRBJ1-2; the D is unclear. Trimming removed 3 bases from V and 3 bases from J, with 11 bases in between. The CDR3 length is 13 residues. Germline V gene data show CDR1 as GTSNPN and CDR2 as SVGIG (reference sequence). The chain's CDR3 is CAWRPSEDYGYTF. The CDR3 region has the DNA TGTGCCTGGAGACCGTCCGAGGACTATGGCTACACCTTC.

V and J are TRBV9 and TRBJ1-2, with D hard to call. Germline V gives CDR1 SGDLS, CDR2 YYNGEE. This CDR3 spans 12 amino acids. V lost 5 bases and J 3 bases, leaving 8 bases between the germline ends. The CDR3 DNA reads TGTGCCAGCAGTGGCGAGGACTATGGCTACACCTTC. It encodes CASSGEDYGYTF.

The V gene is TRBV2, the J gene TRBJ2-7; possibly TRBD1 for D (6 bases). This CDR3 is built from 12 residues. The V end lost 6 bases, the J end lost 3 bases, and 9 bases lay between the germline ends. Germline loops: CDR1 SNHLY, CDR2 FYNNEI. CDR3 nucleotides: TGTGCCAGCAGCCGACAGGTCTACGAGCAGTACTTC. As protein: CASSRQVYEQYF.

The CDR3 loop reads CATTGGYSSGANVLTF. The CDR3 region has the DNA TGTGCCACCACAGGGGGCTATAGCTCTGGGGCCAACGTCCTGACTTTC. This chain uses TRBV15 with TRBJ2-6, with 8 bases matching TRBD1. The CDR3 sequence is 16 residues long. Per germline, CDR1 LNHNV and CDR2 YYDKDF (reference sequence). With V trimmed by 7 bases and J by 0 bases, 5 bases remained unmatched.

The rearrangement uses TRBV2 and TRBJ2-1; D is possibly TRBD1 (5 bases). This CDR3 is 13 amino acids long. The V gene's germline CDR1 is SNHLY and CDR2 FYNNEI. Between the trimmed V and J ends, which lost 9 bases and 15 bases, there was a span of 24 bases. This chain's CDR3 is CASSYKAELGRFF. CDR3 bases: TGTGCCAGTTCTTATAAGGCGGAGTTGGGGCGGTTCTTC.

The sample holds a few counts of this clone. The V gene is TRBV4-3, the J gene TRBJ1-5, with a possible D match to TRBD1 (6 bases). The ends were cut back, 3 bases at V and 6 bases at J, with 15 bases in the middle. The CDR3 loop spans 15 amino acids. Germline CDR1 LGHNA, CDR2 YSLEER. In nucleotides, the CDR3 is TGCGCCAGCAGCCAGGACTGGCAGGGGATTCAGCCCCAGCATTTT. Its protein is CASSQDWQGIQPQHF.

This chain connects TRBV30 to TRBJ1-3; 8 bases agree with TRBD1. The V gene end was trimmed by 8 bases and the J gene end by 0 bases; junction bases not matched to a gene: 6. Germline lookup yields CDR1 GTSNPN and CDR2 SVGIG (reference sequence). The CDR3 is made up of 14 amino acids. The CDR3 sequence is CAGDRGNSGNTIYF. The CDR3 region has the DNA TGTGCCGGAGACAGGGGCAACTCTGGAAACACCATATATTTT.